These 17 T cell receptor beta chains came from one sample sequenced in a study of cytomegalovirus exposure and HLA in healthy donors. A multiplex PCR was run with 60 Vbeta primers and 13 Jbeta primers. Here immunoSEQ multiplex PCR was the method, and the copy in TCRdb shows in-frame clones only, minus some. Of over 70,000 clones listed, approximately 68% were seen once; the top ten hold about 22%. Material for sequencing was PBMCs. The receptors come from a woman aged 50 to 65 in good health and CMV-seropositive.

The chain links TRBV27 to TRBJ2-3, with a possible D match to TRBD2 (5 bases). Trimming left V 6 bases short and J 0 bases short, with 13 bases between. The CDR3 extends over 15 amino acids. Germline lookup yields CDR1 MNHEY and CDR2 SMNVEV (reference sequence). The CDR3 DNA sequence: TGTGCCAGCAGCCCGGGATACTCTAGCACAGATACGCAGTATTTT. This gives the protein CASSPGYSSTDTQYF.

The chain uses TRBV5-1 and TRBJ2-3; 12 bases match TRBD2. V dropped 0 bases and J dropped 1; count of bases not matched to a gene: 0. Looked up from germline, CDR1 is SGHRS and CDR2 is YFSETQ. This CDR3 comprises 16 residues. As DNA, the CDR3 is TGCGCCAGCAGCTTGGGACTAGCGGGGGGCACAGATACGCAGTATTTT. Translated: CASSLGLAGGTDTQYF.

CDR3 amino acids: CASSQDLGEGTEAFF. CDR3 nucleotide sequence: TGCGCCAGCAGCCAAGATCTGGGGGAGGGCACTGAAGCTTTCTTT. The V call is TRBV4-1, the J call TRBJ1-1; weak D call: TRBD1 (5 bases). CDR1 is MGHRA and CDR2 is YSYEKL in the germline V gene. The V and J ends lost 0 bases and 4 bases respectively, with 12 bases between them. CDR3 length: 15 residues.

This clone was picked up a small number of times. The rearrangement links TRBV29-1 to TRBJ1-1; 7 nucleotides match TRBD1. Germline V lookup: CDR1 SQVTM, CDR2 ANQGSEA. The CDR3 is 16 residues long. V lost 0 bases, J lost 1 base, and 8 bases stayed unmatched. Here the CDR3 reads CSVEDMRTGANTEAFF. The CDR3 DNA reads TGCAGCGTTGAAGATATGAGAACAGGGGCGAACACTGAAGCTTTCTTT.

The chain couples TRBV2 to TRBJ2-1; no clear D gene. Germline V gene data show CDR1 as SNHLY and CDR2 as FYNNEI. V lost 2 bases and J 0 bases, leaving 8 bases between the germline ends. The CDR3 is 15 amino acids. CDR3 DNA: TGTGCCAGCAGTGAATTACTTCTCTCCTACAATGAGCAGTTCTTC. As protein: CASSELLLSYNEQFF.

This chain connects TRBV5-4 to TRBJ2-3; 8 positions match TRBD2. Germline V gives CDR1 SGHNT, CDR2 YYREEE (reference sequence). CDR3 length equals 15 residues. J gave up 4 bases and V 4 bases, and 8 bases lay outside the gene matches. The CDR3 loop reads CASSLAGLVADTQYF. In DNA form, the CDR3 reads TGTGCCAGCAGCCTGGCGGGACTAGTGGCAGATACGCAGTATTTT.

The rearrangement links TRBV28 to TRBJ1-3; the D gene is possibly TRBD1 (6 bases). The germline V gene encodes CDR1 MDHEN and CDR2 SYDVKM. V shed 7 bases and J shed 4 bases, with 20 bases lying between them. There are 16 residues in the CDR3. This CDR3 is CASTDFGQGKGNTIYF. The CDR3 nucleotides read TGTGCCAGCACTGACTTTGGGCAGGGGAAAGGAAACACCATATATTTT.

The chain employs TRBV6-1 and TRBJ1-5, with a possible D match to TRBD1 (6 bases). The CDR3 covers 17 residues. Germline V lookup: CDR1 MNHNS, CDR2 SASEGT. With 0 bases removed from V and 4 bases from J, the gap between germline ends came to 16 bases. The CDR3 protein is CASSEAWWGQGNQPQHF. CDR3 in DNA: TGTGCCAGCAGTGAAGCGTGGTGGGGGCAGGGGAATCAGCCCCAGCATTTT.

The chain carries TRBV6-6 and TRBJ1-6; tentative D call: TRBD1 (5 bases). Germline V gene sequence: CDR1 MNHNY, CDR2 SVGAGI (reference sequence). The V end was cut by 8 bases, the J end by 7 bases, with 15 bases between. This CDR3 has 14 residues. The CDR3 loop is CASALPGGNSPLHF. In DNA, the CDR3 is TGTGCCAGCGCTCTTCCGGGGGGAAATTCACCCCTCCACTTT.

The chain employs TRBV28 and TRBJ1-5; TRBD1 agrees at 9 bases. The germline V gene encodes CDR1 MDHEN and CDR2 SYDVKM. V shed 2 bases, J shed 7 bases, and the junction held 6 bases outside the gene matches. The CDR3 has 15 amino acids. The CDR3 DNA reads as TGTGCCAGCAGTTTAAGACAGGGGGTAGGGCAGCCCCAGCATTTT. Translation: CASSLRQGVGQPQHF.

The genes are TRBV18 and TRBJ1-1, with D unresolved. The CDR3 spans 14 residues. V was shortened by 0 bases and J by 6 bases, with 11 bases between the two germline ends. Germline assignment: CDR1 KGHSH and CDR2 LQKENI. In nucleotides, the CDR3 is TGTGCCAGCTCACCACCGAGTAGAGAGGCTGAAGCTTTCTTT. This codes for CASSPPSREAEAFF.

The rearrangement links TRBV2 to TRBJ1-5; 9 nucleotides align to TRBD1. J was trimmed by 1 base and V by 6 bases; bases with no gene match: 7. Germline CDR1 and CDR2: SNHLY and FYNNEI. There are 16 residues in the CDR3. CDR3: CASSGTGNLSNQPQHF. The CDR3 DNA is TGTGCCAGCAGCGGGACAGGGAACCTGAGCAATCAGCCCCAGCATTTT.

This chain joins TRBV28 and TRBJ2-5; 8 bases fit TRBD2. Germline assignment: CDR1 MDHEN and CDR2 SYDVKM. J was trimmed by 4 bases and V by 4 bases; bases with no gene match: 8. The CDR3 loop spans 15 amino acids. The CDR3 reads CASSSGGRGGETQYF. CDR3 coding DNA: TGTGCCAGCAGTTCCGGGGGCCGGGGGGGAGAGACCCAGTACTTC. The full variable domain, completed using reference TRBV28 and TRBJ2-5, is DVKVTQSSRYLVKRTGEKVFLECVQDMDHENMFWYRQDPGLGLRLIYFSYDVKMKEKGDIPEGYSVSREKKERFSLILESASTNQTSMYLCASSSGGRGGETQYFGPGTRLLVL.

CDR3 protein: CASRDGLIYEQYF. The CDR3 region has the DNA TGTGCCAGCAGGGACGGACTTATCTACGAGCAGTACTTC. This chain connects TRBV6-5 to TRBJ2-7, with D perhaps matching TRBD2 (5 bases). Trimming cost V 6 bases and J 3 bases, with 12 bases left between them. CDR1 and CDR2 (germline): MNHEY, SVGAGI. This CDR3 has 13 amino acids.

CDR3: CASSLRDSNEAFF. The CDR3 DNA reads as TGTGCCAGCAGCTTGCGAGACTCCAATGAAGCTTTCTTT. The V call is TRBV7-9, the J call TRBJ1-1; D gene unclear. V lost 3 bases, J lost 7 bases, and 12 bases lay in between. Germline CDR1 reads SEHNR; CDR2 reads FQNEAQ (reference sequence). The CDR3 loop spans 13 amino acids.

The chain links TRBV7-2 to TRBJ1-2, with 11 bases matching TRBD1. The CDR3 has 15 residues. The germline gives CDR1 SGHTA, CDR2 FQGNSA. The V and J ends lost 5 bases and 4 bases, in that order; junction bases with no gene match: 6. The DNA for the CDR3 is TGTGCCAGCAGCGAGTGGACAGGGGGCCCCTATGGCTACACCTTC. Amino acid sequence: CASSEWTGGPYGYTF.

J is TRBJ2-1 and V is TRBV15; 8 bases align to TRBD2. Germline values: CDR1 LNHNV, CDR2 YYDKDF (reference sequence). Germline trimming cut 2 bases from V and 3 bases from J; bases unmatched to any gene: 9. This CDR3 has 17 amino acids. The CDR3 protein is CATSRFPQRGHYNEQFF. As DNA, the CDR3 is TGTGCCACCAGCAGATTTCCGCAGCGGGGGCACTACAATGAGCAGTTCTTC.